Listed below are T cell receptor beta chains from one sample, sequenced in a study of T cells after yellow fever vaccination. One entry per CDR3 protein results from TCRdb running MiXCR on the 5' RACE reads. In the table there are just under 600,000 distinct CDR3 sequences, roughly 13% of which are singletons. The material was PBMCs, obtained on the day of the yellow fever booster vaccination. The receptors derive from a man aged 25-45 years who received the YFV17D yellow fever vaccine. Each CDR3 is given without its conserved first and last residue. A D gene is named only where the DNA matches it firmly.

V gene	CDR3 length	J gene	D gene	CDR3 protein
TRBV27	14	TRBJ2-7	NA	ASSSETALSSYEQY
TRBV7-2	14	TRBJ2-2	TRBD2	ASSLFSGRGTGELF
TRBV9	12	TRBJ1-2	NA	ASSDRPGTYGYT
TRBV3-1	12	TRBJ2-3	TRBD2	ASVGRGRTDTQY
TRBV20-1	11	TRBJ1-6	NA	SARKGEDSPLH
TRBV6-1	13	TRBJ2-5	TRBD1	ASRRQGWGQETQY
TRBV6-2/TRBV6-3	14	TRBJ2-3	NA	ASSVLLRTPTDTQY
TRBV15	15	TRBJ2-1	TRBD2	ATSEPNLLAGVNEQF
TRBV5-6	10	TRBJ1-4	NA	ASSREPEKLF
TRBV10-1	11	TRBJ2-7	NA	ASSGSGAYEQY
TRBV30	10	TRBJ2-7	TRBD1	AWSTGGNEQY
TRBV11-3	13	TRBJ2-7	NA	ASSLGNNLGSEQY
TRBV5-1	13	TRBJ2-2	NA	ASSPGTSNTGELF
TRBV5-6	13	TRBJ2-7	NA	ASSLDRGGYYEQY
TRBV5-1	12	TRBJ1-4	NA	ASSLDRVGEKLF
TRBV7-9	12	TRBJ2-7	NA	ASSLAPPRYEQY
TRBV4-1	17	TRBJ2-1	TRBD1	ASSQGTGIFGGSYNEQF
TRBV29-1	12	TRBJ2-5	TRBD2	SVTPGLLQETQY
TRBV7-8	10	TRBJ2-3	NA	ASSPVGGTQY
TRBV10-1	13	TRBJ2-3	NA	ASSRDDTSTDTQY
TRBV7-9	14	TRBJ2-1	NA	ASSLALEVPDNEQF
TRBV4-3	14	TRBJ2-3	NA	ASSQVLRVATDTQY
TRBV3-1	12	TRBJ2-3	NA	ASSQDYPTDTQY
TRBV4-3	16	TRBJ1-5	TRBD1	ASSIKVTGRGHFQPQH
TRBV30	11	TRBJ2-1	NA	AWCFNLMDEQF
TRBV11-2	12	TRBJ1-1	TRBD1	ASIFDRVPTEAF
TRBV15	13	TRBJ2-2	NA	ATSRGTGATGELF
TRBV6-2/TRBV6-3	14	TRBJ2-5	TRBD1	ASSHGRTGGIETQY
TRBV7-8	16	TRBJ2-2	NA	ASSQYLGGSVDTGELF